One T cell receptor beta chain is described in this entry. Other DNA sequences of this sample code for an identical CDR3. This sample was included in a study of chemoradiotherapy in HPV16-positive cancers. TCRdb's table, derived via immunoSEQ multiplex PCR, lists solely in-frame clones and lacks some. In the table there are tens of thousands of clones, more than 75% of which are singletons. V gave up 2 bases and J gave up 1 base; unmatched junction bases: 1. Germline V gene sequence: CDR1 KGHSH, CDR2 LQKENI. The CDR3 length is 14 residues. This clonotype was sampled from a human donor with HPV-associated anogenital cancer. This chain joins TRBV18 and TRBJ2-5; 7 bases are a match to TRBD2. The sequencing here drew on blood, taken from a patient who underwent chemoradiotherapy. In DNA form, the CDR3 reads TGTGCCAGCTCACCAAGGACTAGCCAAGAGACCCAGTACTTC. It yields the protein CASSPRTSQETQYF.